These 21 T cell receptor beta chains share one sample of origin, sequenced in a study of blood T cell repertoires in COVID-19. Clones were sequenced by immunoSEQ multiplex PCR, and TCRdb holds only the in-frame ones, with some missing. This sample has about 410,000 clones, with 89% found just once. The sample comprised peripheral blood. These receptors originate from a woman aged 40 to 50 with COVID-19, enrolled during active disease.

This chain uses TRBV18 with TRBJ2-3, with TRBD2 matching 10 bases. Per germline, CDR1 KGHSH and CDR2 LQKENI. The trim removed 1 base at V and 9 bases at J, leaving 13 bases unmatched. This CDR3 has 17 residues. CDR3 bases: TGTGCCAGCTCACCACTAGCGGGGGGTCCTAGAGGCGAGACGCAGTATTTT. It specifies CASSPLAGGPRGETQYF. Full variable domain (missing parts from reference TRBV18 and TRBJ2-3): NAGVMQNPRHLVRRRGQEARLRCSPMKGHSHVYWYRQLPEEGLKFMVYLQKENIIDESGMPKERFSAEFPKEGPSILRIQQVVRGDSAAYFCASSPLAGGPRGETQYFGPGTRLTVL.

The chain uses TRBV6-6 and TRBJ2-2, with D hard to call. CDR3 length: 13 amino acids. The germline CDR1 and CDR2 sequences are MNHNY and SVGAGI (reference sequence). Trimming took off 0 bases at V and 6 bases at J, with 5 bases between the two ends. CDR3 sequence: CASSYSRAGELFF. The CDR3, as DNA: TGTGCCAGCAGTTACTCGAGAGCCGGGGAGCTGTTTTTT.

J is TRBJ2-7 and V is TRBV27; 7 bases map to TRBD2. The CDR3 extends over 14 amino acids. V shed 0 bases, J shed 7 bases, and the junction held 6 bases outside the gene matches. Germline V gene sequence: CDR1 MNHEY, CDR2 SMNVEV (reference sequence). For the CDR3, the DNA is TGTGCCAGCAGTTTATCGGGAGGGCCGCGGGAGCAGTACTTC. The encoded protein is CASSLSGGPREQYF.

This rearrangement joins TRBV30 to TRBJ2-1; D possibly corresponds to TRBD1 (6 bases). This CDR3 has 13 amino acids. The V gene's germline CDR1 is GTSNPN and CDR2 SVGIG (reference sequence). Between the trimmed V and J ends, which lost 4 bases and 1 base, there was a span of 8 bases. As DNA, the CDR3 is TGTGCCTGGAACAGGGCATCCTACAATGAGCAGTTCTTC. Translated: CAWNRASYNEQFF.

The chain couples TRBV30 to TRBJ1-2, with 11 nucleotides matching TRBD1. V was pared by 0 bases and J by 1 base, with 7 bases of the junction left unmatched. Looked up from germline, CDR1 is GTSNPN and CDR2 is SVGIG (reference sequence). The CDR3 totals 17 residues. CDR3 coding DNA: TGTGCCTGGAGTGTACGGGACAGGGGGATCCTTAACTATGGCTACACCTTC. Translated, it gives CAWSVRDRGILNYGYTF.

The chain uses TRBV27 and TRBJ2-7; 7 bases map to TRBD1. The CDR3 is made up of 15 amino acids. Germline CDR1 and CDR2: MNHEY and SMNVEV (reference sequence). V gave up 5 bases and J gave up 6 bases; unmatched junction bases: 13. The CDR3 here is CASSPRQGFVSEQYF. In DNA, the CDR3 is TGTGCCAGCAGTCCTAGACAGGGTTTTGTATCCGAGCAGTACTTC.

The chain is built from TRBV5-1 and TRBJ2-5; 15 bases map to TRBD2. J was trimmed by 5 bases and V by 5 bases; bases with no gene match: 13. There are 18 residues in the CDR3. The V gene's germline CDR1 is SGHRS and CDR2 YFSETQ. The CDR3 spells CASRAGTSGRPGLETQYF. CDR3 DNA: TGCGCCAGCAGGGCCGGGACTAGCGGGAGGCCGGGTTTGGAGACCCAGTACTTC.

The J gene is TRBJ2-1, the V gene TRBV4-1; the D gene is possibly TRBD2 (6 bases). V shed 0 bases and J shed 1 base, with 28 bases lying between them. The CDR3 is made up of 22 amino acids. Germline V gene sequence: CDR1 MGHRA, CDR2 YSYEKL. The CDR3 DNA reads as TGCGCCAGCAGCCAAGACCACTCGGCGGGGAAGAAAGTACCGTTTTCCTACAATGAGCAGTTCTTC. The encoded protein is CASSQDHSAGKKVPFSYNEQFF.

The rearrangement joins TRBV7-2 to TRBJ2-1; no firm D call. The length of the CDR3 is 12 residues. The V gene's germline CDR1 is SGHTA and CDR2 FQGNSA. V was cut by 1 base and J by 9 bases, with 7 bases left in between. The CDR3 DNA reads TGTGCCAGCAGCTTAGAAGGCGGTGAGCAGTTCTTC. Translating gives CASSLEGGEQFF.

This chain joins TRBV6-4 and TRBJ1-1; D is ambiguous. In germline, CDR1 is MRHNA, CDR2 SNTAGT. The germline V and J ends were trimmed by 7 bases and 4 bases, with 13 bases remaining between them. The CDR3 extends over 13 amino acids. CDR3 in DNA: TGTGCCAGCACCGAAGAGGTTGGCACTGAAGCTTTCTTT. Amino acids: CASTEEVGTEAFF.

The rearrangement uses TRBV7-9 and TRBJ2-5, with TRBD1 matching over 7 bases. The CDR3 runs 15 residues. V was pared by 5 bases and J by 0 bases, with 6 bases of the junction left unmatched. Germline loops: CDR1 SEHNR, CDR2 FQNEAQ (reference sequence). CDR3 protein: CASSVWDSYQETQYF. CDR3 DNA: TGTGCCAGCAGCGTATGGGACAGCTACCAAGAGACCCAGTACTTC.

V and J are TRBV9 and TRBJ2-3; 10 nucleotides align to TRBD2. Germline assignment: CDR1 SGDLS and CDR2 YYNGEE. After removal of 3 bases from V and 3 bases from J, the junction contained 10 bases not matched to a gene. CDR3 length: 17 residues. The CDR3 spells CASSAGPSGSGTDTQYF. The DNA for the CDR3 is TGTGCCAGCAGCGCCGGACCTAGCGGGAGTGGAACAGATACGCAGTATTTT. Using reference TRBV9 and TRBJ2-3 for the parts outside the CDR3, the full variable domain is DSGVTQTPKHLITATGQRVTLRCSPRSGDLSVYWYQQSLDQGLQFLIQYYNGEERAKGNILERFSAQQFPDLHSELNLSSLELGDSALYFCASSAGPSGSGTDTQYFGPGTRLTVL.

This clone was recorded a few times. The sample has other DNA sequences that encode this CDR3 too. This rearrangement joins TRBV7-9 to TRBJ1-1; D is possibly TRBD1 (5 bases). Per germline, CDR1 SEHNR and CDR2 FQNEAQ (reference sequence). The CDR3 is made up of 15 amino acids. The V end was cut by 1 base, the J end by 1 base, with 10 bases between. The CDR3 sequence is CASSLVGRENTEAFF. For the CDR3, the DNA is TGTGCCAGCAGCTTAGTCGGCAGGGAGAACACTGAAGCTTTCTTT.

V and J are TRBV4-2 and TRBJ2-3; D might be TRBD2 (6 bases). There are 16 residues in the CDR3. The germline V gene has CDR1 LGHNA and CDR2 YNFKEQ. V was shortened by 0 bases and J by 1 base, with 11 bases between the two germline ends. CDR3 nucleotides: TGTGCCAGCAGCCAAGAAACGGGGGTGGGCACAGATACGCAGTATTTT. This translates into CASSQETGVGTDTQYF.

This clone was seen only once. The CDR3 bases are TGTGCCAGCAGCTTAAGCAGGTCAGCCGGGGCCAACGTCCTGACTTTC. This sequence encodes CASSLSRSAGANVLTF. This rearrangement joins TRBV7-2 to TRBJ2-6; D gene uncertain. Per germline, CDR1 SGHTA and CDR2 FQGNSA. CDR3 length equals 16 residues. Trimming removed 2 bases at V and 4 bases at J, with 12 bases between.

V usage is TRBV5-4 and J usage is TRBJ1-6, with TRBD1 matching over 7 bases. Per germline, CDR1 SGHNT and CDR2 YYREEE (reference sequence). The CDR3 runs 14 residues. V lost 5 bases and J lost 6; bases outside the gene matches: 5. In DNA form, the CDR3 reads TGTGCCAGCAGTACCGGGACAGTTAATTCACCCCTCCACTTT. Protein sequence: CASSTGTVNSPLHF.

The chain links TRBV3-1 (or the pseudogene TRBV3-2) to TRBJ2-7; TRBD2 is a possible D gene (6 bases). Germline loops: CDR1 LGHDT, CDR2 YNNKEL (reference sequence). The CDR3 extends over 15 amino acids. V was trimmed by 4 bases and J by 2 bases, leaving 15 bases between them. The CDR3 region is CASSRVGGGTYEQYF. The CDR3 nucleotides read TGTGCCAGCAGCCGAGTGGGTGGGGGGACCTACGAGCAGTACTTC.

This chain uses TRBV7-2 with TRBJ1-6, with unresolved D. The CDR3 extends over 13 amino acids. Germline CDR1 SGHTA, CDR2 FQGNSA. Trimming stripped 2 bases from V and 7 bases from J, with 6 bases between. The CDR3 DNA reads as TGTGCCAGCAGCTTATATCAGAATTCACCCCTCCACTTT. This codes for CASSLYQNSPLHF.

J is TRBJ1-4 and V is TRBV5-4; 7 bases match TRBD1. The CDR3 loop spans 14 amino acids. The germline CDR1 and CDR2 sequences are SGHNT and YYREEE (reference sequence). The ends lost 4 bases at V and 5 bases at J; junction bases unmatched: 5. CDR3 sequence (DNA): TGTGCCAGCAGCGCCCCGGGACAGAATGAAAAACTGTTTTTT. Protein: CASSAPGQNEKLFF.

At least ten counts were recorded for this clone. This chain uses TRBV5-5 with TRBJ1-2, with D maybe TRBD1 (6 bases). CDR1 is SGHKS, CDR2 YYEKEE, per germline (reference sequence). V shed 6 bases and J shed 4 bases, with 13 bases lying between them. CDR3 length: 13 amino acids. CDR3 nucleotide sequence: TGTGCCAGCACCTCACAGGGTTTCTATGGCTACACCTTC. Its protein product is CASTSQGFYGYTF.

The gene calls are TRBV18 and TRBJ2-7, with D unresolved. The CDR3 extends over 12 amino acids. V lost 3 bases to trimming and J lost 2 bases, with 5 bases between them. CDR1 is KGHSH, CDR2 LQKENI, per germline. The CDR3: CASSPVPYEQYF. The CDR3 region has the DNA TGTGCCAGCTCACCCGTCCCCTACGAGCAGTACTTC.